A few counts support the clone carrying this TCR beta chain. Its antigen is unidentified. V shed 5 bases and J 5 bases; nucleotides not matched to a gene: 12. The CDR3 covers 15 residues. The germline CDR1 and CDR2 sequences are SGHDT and YYEEEE. These data belong to a study of CD8 T cells in ankylosing spondylitis. General study results and limits: A TCR beta motif of several highly homologous variants seemed to mark ankylosing spondylitis blood. Earlier reports found some motif variants in synovial fluid and blood in reactive arthritis. Reports say disease-linked clones showed up significantly more in matched ankylosing spondylitis synovial fluid.

TCRdb redid the calling of the 5' RACE reads with MiXCR, one entry per CDR3 protein. This sample has 750,000 to 850,000 distinct CDR3 sequences, with about 10% found just once. The specimen sequenced was blood, either unsorted or a sorted T cell fraction (not recorded which). The sequence came from a male donor with ankylosing spondylitis. This sequence joins TRBV5-6 and TRBJ1-1; 7 bases agree with TRBD1. CDR3 DNA: TGTGCCAGCAGAAGAGGAGGGGGCGGGGGGACTGAAGCTTTCTTT. Protein sequence: CASRRGGGGGTEAFF. Complete variable domain (other parts from reference TRBV5-6 and TRBJ1-1): DAGVTQSPTHLIKTRGQQVTLRCSPKSGHDTVSWYQQALGQGPQFIFQYYEEEERQRGNFPDRFSGHQFPNYSSELNVNALLLGDSALYLCASRRGGGGGTEAFFGQGTRLTVV.